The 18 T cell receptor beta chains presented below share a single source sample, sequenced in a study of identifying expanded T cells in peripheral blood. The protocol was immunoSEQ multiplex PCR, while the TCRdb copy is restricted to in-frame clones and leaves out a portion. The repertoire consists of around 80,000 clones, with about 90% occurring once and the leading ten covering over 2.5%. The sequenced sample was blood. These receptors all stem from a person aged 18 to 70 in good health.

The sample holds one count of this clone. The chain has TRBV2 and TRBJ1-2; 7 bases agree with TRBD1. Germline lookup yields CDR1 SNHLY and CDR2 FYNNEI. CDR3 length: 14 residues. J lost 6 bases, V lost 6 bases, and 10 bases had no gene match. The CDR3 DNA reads TGTGCCAGCAGGGACGACAGGGAACGCAATGGCTACACCTTC. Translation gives CASRDDRERNGYTF.

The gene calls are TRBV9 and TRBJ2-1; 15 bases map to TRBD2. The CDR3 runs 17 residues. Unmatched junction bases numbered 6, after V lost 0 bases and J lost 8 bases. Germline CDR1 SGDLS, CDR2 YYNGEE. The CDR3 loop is CASSVGGTSGRSDEQFF. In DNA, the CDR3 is TGTGCCAGCAGCGTAGGTGGGACTAGCGGGAGGAGCGATGAGCAGTTCTTC. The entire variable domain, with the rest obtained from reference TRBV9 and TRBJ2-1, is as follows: DSGVTQTPKHLITATGQRVTLRCSPRSGDLSVYWYQQSLDQGLQFLIQYYNGEERAKGNILERFSAQQFPDLHSELNLSSLELGDSALYFCASSVGGTSGRSDEQFFGPGTRLTVL.

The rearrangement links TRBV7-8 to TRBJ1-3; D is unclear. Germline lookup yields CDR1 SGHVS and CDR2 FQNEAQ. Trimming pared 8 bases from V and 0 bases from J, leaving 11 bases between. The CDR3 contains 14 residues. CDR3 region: CASCRGISGNTIYF. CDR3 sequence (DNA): TGTGCCAGCTGTCGAGGAATCTCTGGAAACACCATATATTTT.

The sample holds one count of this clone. The CDR3 region has the DNA TGTGCCAGCAGCGTAGTAGCGGGGGCCTTCAATGAGCAGTTCTTC. Translated, it gives CASSVVAGAFNEQFF. This chain joins TRBV9 and TRBJ2-1, with 9 nucleotides matching TRBD2. CDR3 length equals 15 residues. Germline CDR1 and CDR2: SGDLS and YYNGEE. The J segment lost 6 bases and the V segment lost 0 bases, leaving 4 bases of the junction unmatched. Drawing the rest from reference TRBV9 and TRBJ2-1, the complete variable domain is DSGVTQTPKHLITATGQRVTLRCSPRSGDLSVYWYQQSLDQGLQFLIQYYNGEERAKGNILERFSAQQFPDLHSELNLSSLELGDSALYFCASSVVAGAFNEQFFGPGTRLTVL.

The CDR3 DNA follows: TGTGCCACCAGCAGGGGGTACTACGAGCAGTACTTC. Its protein is CATSRGYYEQYF. V gene TRBV15 combines with J gene TRBJ2-7, with unresolved D. CDR1 LNHNV and CDR2 YYDKDF come from the germline V gene (reference sequence). The CDR3 runs 12 residues. Trimming took off 3 bases at V and 3 bases at J, with 6 bases between the two ends.

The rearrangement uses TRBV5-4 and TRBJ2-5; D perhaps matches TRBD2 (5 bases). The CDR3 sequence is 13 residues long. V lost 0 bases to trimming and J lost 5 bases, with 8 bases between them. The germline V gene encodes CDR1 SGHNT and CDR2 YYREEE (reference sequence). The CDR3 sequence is CASSLEREETQYF. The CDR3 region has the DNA TGTGCCAGCAGCTTGGAAAGGGAGGAGACCCAGTACTTC.

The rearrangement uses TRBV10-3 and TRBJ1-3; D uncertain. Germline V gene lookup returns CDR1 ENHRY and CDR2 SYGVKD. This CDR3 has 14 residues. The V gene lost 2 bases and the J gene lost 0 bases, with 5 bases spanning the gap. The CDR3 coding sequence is TGTGCCATCAGTGAGCCCTCCTCTGGAAACACCATATATTTT. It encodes CAISEPSSGNTIYF.

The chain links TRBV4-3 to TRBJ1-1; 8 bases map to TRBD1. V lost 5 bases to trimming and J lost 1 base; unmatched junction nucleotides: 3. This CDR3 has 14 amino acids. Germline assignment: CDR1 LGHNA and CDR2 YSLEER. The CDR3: CASSSQGGNTEAFF. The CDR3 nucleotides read TGCGCCAGCAGCTCACAGGGGGGGAACACTGAAGCTTTCTTT.

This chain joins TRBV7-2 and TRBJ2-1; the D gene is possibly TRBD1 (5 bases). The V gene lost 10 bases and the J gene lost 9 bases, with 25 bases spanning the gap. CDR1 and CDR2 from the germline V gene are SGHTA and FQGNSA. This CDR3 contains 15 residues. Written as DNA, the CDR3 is TGTGCCACCAAGGGCACAGGCCGAAGCAATGGTGAGCAGTTCTTC. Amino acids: CATKGTGRSNGEQFF.

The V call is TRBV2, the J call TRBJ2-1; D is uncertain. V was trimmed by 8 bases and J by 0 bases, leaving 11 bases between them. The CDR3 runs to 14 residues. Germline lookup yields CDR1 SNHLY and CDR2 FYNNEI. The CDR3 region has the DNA TGTGCCAGCCGCCCCCTGGCCTCCTACAATGAGCAGTTCTTC. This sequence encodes CASRPLASYNEQFF.

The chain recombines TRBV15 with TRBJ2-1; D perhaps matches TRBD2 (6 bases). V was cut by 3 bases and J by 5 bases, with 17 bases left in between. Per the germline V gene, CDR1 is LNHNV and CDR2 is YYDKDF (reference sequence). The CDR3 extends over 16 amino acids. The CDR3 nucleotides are TGTGCCACCAGCAGTAGCCGGCGGAGGGGAAACAATGAGCAGTTCTTC. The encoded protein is CATSSSRRRGNNEQFF.

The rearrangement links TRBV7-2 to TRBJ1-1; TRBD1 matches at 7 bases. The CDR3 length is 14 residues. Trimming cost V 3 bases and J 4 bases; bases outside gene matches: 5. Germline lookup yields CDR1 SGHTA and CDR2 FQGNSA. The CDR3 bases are TGTGCCAGCAGCTTCGACAGGGCTCTCACTGAAGCTTTCTTT. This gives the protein CASSFDRALTEAFF. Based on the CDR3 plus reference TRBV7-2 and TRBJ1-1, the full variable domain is GAGVSQSPSNKVTEKGKDVELRCDPISGHTALYWYRQSLGQGLEFLIYFQGNSAPDKSGLPSDRFSAERTGGSVSTLTIQRTQQEDSAVYLCASSFDRALTEAFFGQGTRLTVV.

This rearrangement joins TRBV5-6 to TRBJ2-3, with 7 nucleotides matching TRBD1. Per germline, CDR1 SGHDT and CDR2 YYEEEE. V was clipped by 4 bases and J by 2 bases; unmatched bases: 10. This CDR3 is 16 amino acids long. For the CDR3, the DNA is TGTGCCAGCAGCAGGAGAGACAGGGTGACCACAGATACGCAGTATTTT. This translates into CASSRRDRVTTDTQYF.

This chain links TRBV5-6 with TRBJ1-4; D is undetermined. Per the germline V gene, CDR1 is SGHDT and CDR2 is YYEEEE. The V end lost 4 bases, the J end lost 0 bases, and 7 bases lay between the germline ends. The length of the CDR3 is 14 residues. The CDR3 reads CASSPTATNEKLFF. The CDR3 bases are TGTGCCAGCAGCCCGACCGCAACTAATGAAAAACTGTTTTTT.

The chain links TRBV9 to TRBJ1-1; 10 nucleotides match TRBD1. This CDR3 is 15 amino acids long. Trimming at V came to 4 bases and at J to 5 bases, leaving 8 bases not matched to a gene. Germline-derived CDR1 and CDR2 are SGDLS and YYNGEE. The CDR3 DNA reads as TGTGCCAGCAGCATGGCGACAGGGGGCCGGACTGAAGCTTTCTTT. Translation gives CASSMATGGRTEAFF.

CDR3 bases: TGTGCCAGCAGCCTCCGGGCCTTAGGGTACAATGAGCAGTTCTTC. Protein sequence: CASSLRALGYNEQFF. V gene TRBV21-1 combines with J gene TRBJ2-1. TRBV21-1 is tagged as a pseudogene. The CDR3 has 15 residues.

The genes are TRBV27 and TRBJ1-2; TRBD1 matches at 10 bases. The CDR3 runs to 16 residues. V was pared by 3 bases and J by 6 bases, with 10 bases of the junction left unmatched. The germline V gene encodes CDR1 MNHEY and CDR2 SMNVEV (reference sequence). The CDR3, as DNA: TGTGCCAGCAGTTTTCTCCGGACAGGGGGATTTGATGGCTACACCTTC. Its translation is CASSFLRTGGFDGYTF.

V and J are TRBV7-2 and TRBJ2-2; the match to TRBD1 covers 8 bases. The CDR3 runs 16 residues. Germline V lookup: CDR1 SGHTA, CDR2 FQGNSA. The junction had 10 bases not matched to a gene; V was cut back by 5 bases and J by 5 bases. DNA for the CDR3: TGTGCCAGCAGCAAAACGACAGGGGCTAAGACCGGGGAGCTGTTTTTT. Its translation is CASSKTTGAKTGELFF. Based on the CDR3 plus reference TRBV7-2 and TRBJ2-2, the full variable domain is GAGVSQSPSNKVTEKGKDVELRCDPISGHTALYWYRQSLGQGLEFLIYFQGNSAPDKSGLPSDRFSAERTGGSVSTLTIQRTQQEDSAVYLCASSKTTGAKTGELFFGEGSRLTVL.